The entry below describes one T cell receptor (beta chain). V was pared by 0 bases and J by 8 bases, with 14 bases between. Germline-derived CDR1 and CDR2 are SNHLY and FYNNEI. This CDR3 is 16 amino acids long. This sample stems from a study of blood T cell repertoires in COVID-19. Study-level information: Sources were T cells, B-cell-depleted T cells, or PBMCs; the material itself was cDNA or gDNA.

Original methodology: For nucleated cells, counts were estimated from reference gene primer amplification. Using immunoSEQ multiplex PCR, the repertoire was profiled, and TCRdb retains in-frame clones only, with some absent. Clone size and the V and J calls come from that table; the DNA yielded D and trimming. The sample carries 50,000 to 80,000 clones, about 80% recorded once. The chain links TRBV2 to TRBJ1-6, with D uncertain. The sequence was obtained from a man aged 55 to 70 with COVID-19, enrolled during active disease. Sequenced material: peripheral blood. The CDR3 DNA reads as TGTGCCAGCAGTGAAGCGTCCGGGGTTGGAGATTCACCCCTCCACTTT. Translated, it gives CASSEASGVGDSPLHF.